This is a list of T cell receptor beta chains from one sample in a study of blood T cell repertoires in COVID-19. The repertoire was sequenced with immunoSEQ multiplex PCR; TCRdb's copy has only in-frame clones and lacks some. The table lists around 200,000 clones, 80% to 90% of them singletons. Input material: PBMCs or T cells enriched from blood (not recorded which). These receptors came from a man in his forties or fifties who had recovered from COVID-19. Both conserved end residues are part of each CDR3. The D gene is left open where the match is weak. Clone size, where shown, is once, few, many, or a class for clones that have expanded.

length	J	V	D	size	DNA	CDR3
14	TRBJ2-7	TRBV6-5	TRBD2	.	TGTGCCAGCAGACGCCGGGGGGGCATCAACGAGCAGTACTTC	CASRRRGGINEQYF
15	TRBJ1-1	TRBV6-6	TRBD1	.	TGTGCCAGCAGTTACTTGACTAACAGGGGCTCTGAAGCTTTCTTT	CASSYLTNRGSEAFF
17	TRBJ2-7	TRBV4-1	TRBD2	few	TGCGCCAGCAGCCAATCCGGGACTAGCGGGGTAACCTACGAGCAGTACTTC	CASSQSGTSGVTYEQYF
15	TRBJ1-2	TRBV24-1	TRBD1	few	TGTGCCACCAGTGATTCCCGGGACAGTAACTATGGCTACACCTTC	CATSDSRDSNYGYTF
17	TRBJ2-3	TRBV5-6	TRBD2	.	TGTGCCAGCAGCTCGATTACTAGCGGCCTTCTGGGAGATACGCAGTATTTT	CASSSITSGLLGDTQYF
12	TRBJ1-2	TRBV20-1	.	.	TGCAGTGCTAGTCAGGGTAACTATGGCTACACCTTC	CSASQGNYGYTF
14	TRBJ1-4	TRBV5-1	TRBD1	.	TGCGCCAGCAGTTTACAGGGGGCAGATGAAAAACTGTTTTTT	CASSLQGADEKLFF
16	TRBJ1-5	TRBV4-2	.	.	TGTGCCAGCAGCCAAGTCCTGGGAGATAGCAATCAGCCCCAGCATTTT	CASSQVLGDSNQPQHF
14	TRBJ1-2	TRBV5-3	.	.	TGTGCCAGAAGCGTTAAGAGGTGTAACTATGGCTACACCTTC	CARSVKRCNYGYTF
15	TRBJ2-3	TRBV2	TRBD1	.	TGTGCCAGCAAGAGACAGGGGAATGGCCCAGATACGCAGTATTTT	CASKRQGNGPDTQYF
14	TRBJ1-3	TRBV18	.	.	TGTGCCAGCTCACCGGGCGCCTCTGGAAACACCATATATTTT	CASSPGASGNTIYF
15	TRBJ2-5	TRBV10-1	.	.	TGCGCCAGCAGTGAGGACCCGGGGTCCGAAGAGACCCAGTACTTC	CASSEDPGSEETQYF
11	TRBJ1-1	TRBV2	.	.	TGTGCCAGCAGTGTACAGATTGAAGCTTTCTTT	CASSVQIEAFF
13	TRBJ2-5	TRBV10-3	.	.	TGTGCCATTGCCGACGGGGGACAAGAGACCCAGTACTTC	CAIADGGQETQYF
15	TRBJ1-5	TRBV18	TRBD1	.	TGTGCCAGCTCCCCGGGACAGGGGGTGGCAAAGCCCCAGCATTTT	CASSPGQGVAKPQHF
12	TRBJ1-2	TRBV30	.	once	TGTGCCTGGTCCCCAGGGAACTATGGCTACACCTTC	CAWSPGNYGYTF
10	TRBJ1-1	TRBV30	.	.	TGTGCCTGGAGTGCTGCGGGGGCTTTCTTT	CAWSAAGAFF
13	TRBJ1-2	TRBV2	.	.	TGTGCCAGCATACAGGCGGAAAACTATGGCTACACCTTC	CASIQAENYGYTF
15	TRBJ1-4	TRBV28	.	.	TGTGCCAGCAGTTCCCCGGTTGCAACTAATGAAAAACTGTTTTTT	CASSSPVATNEKLFF
15	TRBJ2-1	TRBV5-1	TRBD1	.	TGCGCCAGCAGCTTGTTGGGACAGCTTATCAATGAGCAGTTCTTC	CASSLLGQLINEQFF
15	TRBJ1-1	TRBV5-1	TRBD1	.	TGCGCCAGCAGCTTGGGACAGGGCGGAAACACTGAAGCTTTCTTT	CASSLGQGGNTEAFF
14	TRBJ2-3	TRBV7-2	TRBD2	.	TGTGCCAGCAGCTTCGCTAGCGGGGGGGATACGCAGTATTTT	CASSFASGGDTQYF
14	TRBJ1-1	TRBV14	.	.	TGTGCCAGCAGCCAAACTCAGGGTTGGACTGAAGCTTTCTTT	CASSQTQGWTEAFF
14	TRBJ1-4	TRBV7-8	.	.	TGTGCCAGCAGCTTATGGGGGGTTGGTGAAAAACTGTTTTTT	CASSLWGVGEKLFF
17	TRBJ1-5	TRBV29-1	TRBD1	.	TGCAGCGTCCTGACAGGGGGCATTACAGGTAGTGGTCAGCCCCAGCATTTT	CSVLTGGITGSGQPQHF
15	TRBJ2-2	TRBV10-3	TRBD1	few	TGTGCCATCAGTGAGTCGACAGGGATGGCCGGGGAGCTGTTTTTT	CAISESTGMAGELFF
16	TRBJ1-6	TRBV27	.	.	TGTGCCAGCAGATTGCAGGGGAACTCCTATAATTCACCCCTCCACTTT	CASRLQGNSYNSPLHF
13	TRBJ1-4	TRBV7-8	.	.	TGTGCCAGCAGCCACAGGGAACGCGAAAAACTGTTTTTT	CASSHREREKLFF
14	TRBJ1-4	TRBV24-1	TRBD1	.	TGTGCCACCTCGAAGACAGGGGTGGAAGAAAAACTGTTTTTT	CATSKTGVEEKLFF